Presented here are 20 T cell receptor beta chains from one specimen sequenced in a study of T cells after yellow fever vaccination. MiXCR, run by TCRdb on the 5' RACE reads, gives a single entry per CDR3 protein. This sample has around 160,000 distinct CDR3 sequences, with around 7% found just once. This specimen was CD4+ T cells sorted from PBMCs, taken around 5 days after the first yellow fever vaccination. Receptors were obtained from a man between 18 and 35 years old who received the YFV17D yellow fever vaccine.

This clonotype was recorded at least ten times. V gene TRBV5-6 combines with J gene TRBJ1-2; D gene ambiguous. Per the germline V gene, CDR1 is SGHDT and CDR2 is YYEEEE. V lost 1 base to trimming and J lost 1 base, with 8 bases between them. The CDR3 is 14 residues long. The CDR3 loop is CASSLYELNYGYTF. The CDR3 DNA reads TGTGCCAGCAGCTTGTACGAGCTTAACTATGGCTACACCTTC.

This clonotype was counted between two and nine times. The DNA for the CDR3 is TGCGCCAGCAGCTTGGGGTACCACGGCAATCAGCCCCAGCATTTT. Residues: CASSLGYHGNQPQHF. The V gene is TRBV5-1, the J gene TRBJ1-5; D gene ambiguous. The CDR3 loop spans 15 amino acids. Germline V gives CDR1 SGHRS, CDR2 YFSETQ. Trimming shortened V by 0 bases and J by 2 bases, and 9 bases separated the two germline ends.

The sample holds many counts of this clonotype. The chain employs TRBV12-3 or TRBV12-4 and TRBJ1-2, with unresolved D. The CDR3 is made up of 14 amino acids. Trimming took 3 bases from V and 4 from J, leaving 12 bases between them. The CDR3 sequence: CASSFYKRAYGYTF. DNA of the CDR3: TGTGCCAGCAGTTTCTACAAGAGAGCCTATGGCTACACCTTC.

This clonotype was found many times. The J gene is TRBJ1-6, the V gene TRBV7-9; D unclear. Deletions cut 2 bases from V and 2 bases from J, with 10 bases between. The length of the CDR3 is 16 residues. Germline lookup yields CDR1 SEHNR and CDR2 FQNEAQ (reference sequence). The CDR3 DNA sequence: TGTGCCAGCAGCTTACGTCTGGGGACCTATAATTCACCCCTCCACTTT. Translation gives CASSLRLGTYNSPLHF.

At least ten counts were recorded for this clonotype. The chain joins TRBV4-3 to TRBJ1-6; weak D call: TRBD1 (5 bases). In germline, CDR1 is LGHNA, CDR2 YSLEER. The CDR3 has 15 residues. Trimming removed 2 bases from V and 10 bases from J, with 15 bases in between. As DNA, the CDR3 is TGCGCCAGCAGCCAAAGTGGCGGCAGGGACTCACCCCTCCACTTT. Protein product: CASSQSGGRDSPLHF.

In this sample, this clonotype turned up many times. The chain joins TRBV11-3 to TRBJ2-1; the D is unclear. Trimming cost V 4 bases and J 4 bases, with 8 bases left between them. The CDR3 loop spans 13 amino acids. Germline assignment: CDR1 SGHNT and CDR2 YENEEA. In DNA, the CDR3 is TGTGCCAGCAGCTCCGCTCCATACAATGAGCAGTTCTTC. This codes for CASSSAPYNEQFF.

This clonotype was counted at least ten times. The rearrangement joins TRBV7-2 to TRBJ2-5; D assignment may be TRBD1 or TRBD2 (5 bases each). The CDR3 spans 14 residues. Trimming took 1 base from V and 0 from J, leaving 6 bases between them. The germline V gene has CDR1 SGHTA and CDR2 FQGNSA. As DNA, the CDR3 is TGTGCCAGCAGCTTAGGGGGACACCAAGAGACCCAGTACTTC. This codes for CASSLGGHQETQYF. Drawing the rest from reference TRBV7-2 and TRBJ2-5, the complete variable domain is GAGVSQSPSNKVTEKGKDVELRCDPISGHTALYWYRQSLGQGLEFLIYFQGNSAPDKSGLPSDRFSAERTGGSVSTLTIQRTQQEDSAVYLCASSLGGHQETQYFGPGTRLLVL.

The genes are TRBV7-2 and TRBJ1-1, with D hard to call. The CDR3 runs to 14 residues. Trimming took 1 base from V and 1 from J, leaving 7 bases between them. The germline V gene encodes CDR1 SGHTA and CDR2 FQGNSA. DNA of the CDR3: TGTGCCAGCAGCTTAGGGGCCACGAACACTGAAGCTTTCTTT. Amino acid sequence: CASSLGATNTEAFF.

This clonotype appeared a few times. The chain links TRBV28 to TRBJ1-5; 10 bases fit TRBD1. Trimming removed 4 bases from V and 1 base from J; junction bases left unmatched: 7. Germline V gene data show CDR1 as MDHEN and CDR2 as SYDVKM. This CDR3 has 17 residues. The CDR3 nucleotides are TGTGCCAGCAGTTCCAGACAGGGGGCGAGGAGCAATCAGCCCCAGCATTTT. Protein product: CASSSRQGARSNQPQHF.

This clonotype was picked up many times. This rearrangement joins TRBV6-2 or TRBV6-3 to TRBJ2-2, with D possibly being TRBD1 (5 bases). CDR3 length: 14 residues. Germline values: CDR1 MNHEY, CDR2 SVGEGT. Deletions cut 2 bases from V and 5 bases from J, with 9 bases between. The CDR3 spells CASSYIQETGELFF. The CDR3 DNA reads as TGTGCCAGCAGTTACATACAGGAAACCGGGGAGCTGTTTTTT.

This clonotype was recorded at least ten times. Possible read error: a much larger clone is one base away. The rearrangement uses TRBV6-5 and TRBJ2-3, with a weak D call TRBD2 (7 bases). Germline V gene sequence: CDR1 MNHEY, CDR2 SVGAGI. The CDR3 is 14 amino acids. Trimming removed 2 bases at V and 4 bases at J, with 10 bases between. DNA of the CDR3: TGTGCCAGCAGTTACGGGGGGGCCGCAGATACGCAGTATTTT. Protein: CASSYGGAADTQYF.

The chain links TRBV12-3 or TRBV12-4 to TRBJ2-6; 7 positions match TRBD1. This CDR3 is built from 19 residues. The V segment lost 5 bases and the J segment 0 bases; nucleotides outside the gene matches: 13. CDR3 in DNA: TGTGCCAGCAGTCCGGGACAGCGCCGTTTCCCCTCTGGGGCCAACGTCCTGACTTTC. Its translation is CASSPGQRRFPSGANVLTF.

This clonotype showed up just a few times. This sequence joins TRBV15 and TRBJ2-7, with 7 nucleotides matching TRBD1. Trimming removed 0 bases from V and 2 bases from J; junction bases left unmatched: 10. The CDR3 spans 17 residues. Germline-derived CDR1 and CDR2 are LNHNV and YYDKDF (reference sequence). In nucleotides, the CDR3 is TGTGCCACCAGCAGAGATTTCGGGACAGAATTGACCTACGAGCAGTACTTC. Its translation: CATSRDFGTELTYEQYF.

This chain's CDR3 is CASSDWQLINKLFF. The CDR3 region has the DNA TGTGCCAGCAGTGATTGGCAGCTGATCAATAAACTGTTTTTT. This chain connects TRBV2 to TRBJ1-4; the D is unclear. V lost 3 bases to trimming and J lost 11 bases, with 16 bases between them. In germline, CDR1 is SNHLY, CDR2 FYNNEI. This CDR3 spans 14 amino acids. Complete variable domain (other parts from reference TRBV2 and TRBJ1-4): EPEVTQTPSHQVTQMGQEVILRCVPISNHLYFYWYRQILGQKVEFLVSFYNNEISEKSEIFDDQFSVERPDGSNFTLKIRSTKLEDSAMYFCASSDWQLINKLFFGSGTQLSVL.

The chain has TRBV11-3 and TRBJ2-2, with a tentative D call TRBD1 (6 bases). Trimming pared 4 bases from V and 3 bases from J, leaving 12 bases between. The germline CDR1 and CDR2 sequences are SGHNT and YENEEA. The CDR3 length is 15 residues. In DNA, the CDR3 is TGTGCCAGCAGCTCCCGACAGGAGGACACCGGGGAGCTGTTTTTT. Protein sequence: CASSSRQEDTGELFF. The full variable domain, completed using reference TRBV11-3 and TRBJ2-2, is EAGVVQSPRYKIIEKKQPVAFWCNPISGHNTLYWYLQNLGQGPELLIRYENEEAVDDSQLPKDRFSAERLKGVDSTLKIQPAELGDSAVYLCASSSRQEDTGELFFGEGSRLTVL.

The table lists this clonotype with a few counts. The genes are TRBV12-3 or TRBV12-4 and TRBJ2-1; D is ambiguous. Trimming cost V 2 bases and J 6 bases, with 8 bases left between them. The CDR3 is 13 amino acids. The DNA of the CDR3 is TGTGCCAGCAGTTTATTACCGGCCAATGAGCAGTTCTTC. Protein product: CASSLLPANEQFF.

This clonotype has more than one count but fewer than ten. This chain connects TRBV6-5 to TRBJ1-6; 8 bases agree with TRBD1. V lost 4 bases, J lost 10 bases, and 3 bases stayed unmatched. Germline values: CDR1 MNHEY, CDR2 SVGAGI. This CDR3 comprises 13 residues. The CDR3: CASSWDRSSPLHF. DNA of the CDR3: TGTGCCAGCAGTTGGGACAGGAGCTCACCCCTCCACTTT.

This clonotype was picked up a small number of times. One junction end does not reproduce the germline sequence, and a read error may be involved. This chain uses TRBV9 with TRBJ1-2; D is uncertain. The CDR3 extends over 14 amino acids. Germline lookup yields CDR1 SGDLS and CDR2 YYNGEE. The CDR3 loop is CASSVELGNFGYTF. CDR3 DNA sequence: TGTGCCAGCAGCGTAGAACTGGGGAACTTTGGCTACACCTTC.

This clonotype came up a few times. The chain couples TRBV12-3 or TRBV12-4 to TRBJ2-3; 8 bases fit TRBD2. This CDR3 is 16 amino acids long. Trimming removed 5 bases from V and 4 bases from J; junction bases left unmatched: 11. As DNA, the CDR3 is TGTGCCAGCAGTCCACAAAGGGCGGGGGGTCCAGATACGCAGTATTTT. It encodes CASSPQRAGGPDTQYF.

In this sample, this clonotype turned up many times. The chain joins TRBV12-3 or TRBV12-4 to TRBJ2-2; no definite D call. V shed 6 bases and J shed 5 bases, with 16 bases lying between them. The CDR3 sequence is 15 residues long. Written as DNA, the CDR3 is TGTGCCAGCAGCCCGCCCCCAGGAGAAACCGGGGAGCTGTTTTTT. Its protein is CASSPPPGETGELFF.